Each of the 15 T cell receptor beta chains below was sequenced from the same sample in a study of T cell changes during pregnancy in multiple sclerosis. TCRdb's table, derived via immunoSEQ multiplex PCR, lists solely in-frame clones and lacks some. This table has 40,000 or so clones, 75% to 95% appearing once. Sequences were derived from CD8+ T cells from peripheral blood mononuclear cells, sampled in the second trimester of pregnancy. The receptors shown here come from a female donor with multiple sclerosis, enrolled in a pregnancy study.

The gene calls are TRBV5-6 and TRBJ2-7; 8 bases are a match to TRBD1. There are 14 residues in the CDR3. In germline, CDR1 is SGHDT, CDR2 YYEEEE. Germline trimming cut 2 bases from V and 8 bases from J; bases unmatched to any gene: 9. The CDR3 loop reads CASSLGQGPNKQYF. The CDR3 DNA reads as TGTGCCAGCAGCTTAGGACAGGGCCCTAACAAGCAGTACTTC.

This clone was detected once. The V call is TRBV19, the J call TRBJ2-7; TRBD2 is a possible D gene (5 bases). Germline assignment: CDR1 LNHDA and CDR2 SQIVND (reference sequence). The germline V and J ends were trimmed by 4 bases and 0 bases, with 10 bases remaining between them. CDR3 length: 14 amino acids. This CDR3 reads CASSTDFASYEQYF. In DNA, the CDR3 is TGTGCCAGTAGTACGGACTTCGCCTCCTACGAGCAGTACTTC.

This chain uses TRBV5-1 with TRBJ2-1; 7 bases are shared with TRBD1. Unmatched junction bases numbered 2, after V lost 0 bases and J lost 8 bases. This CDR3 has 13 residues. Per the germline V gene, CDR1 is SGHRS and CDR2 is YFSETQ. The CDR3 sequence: CASSLAQGDEQFF. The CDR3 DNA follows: TGCGCCAGCAGCTTGGCCCAGGGGGATGAGCAGTTCTTC.

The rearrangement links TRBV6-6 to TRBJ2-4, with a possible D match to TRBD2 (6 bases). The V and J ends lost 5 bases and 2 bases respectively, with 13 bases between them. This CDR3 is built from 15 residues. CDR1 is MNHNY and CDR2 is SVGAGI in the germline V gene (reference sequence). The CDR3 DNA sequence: TGTGCCAGCAGTGCCGATGGCGGGACCAAAAACATTCAGTACTTC. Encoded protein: CASSADGGTKNIQYF.

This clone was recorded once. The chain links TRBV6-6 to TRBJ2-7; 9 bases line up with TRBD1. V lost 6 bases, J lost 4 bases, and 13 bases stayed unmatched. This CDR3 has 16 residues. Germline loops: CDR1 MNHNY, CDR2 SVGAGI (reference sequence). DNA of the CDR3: TGTGCCAGCAGCCCGCCGCCCCCGACAGGGGGGTACGAGCAGTACTTC. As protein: CASSPPPPTGGYEQYF.

The CDR3 DNA reads as TGTGCCAGCAGTGAAGGTACAGGGGGTTGGGTCCGCGAGCAGTACTTC. Encoded protein: CASSEGTGGWVREQYF. The rearrangement links TRBV6-1 to TRBJ2-7, with 8 bases fitting TRBD1. This CDR3 is 16 amino acids long. Germline V lookup: CDR1 MNHNS, CDR2 SASEGT. With V trimmed by 1 base and J by 6 bases, 11 bases remained unmatched.

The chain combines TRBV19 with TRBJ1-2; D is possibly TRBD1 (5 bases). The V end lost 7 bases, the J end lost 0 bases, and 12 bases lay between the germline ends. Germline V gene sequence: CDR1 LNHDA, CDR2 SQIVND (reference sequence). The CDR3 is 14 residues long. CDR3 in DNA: TGTGCCAGTACCTCCCGGACACCTAACTATGGCTACACCTTC. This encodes CASTSRTPNYGYTF.

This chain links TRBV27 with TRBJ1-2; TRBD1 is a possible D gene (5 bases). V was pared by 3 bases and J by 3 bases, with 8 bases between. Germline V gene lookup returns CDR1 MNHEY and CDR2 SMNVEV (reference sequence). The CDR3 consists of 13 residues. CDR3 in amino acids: CASSFGGDYGYTF. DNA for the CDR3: TGTGCCAGCAGTTTTGGGGGGGACTATGGCTACACCTTC.

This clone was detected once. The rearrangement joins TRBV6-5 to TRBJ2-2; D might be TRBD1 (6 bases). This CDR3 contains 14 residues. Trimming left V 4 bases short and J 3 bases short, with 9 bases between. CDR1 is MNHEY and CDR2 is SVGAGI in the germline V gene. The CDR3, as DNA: TGTGCCAGCAGTTTGCAGGGGTACACCGGGGAGCTGTTTTTT. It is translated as CASSLQGYTGELFF.

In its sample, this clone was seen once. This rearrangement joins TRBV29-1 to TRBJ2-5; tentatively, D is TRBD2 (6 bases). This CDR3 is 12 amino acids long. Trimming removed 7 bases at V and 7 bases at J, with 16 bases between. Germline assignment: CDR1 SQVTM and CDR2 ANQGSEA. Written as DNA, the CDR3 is TGCAGCGCTCTCGGGGGAGAGGTGACCCAGTACTTC. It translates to CSALGGEVTQYF.

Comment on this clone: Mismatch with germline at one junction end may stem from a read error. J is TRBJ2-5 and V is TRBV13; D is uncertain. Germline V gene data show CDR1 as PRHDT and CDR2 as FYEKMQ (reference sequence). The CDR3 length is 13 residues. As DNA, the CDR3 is TGTGCCAGCAGCGTAGGCCTAGTGGAGACCCAGTACTTC. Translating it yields CASSVGLVETQYF.

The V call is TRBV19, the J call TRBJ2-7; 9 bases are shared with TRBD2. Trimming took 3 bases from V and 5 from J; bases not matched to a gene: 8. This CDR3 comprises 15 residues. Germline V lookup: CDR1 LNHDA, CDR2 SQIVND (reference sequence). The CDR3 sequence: CASSIIAGGVNEQYF. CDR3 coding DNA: TGTGCCAGTAGTATTATTGCGGGAGGGGTCAACGAGCAGTACTTC. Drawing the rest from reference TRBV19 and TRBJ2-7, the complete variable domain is DGGITQSPKYLFRKEGQNVTLSCEQNLNHDAMYWYRQDPGQGLRLIYYSQIVNDFQKGDIAEGYSVSREKKESFPLTVTSAQKNPTAFYLCASSIIAGGVNEQYFGPGTRLTVT.

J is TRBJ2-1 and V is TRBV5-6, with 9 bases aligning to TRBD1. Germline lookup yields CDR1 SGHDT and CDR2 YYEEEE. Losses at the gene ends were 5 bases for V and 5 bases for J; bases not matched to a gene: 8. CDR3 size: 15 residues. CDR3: CASRGVGQGNNEQFF. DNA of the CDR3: TGTGCCAGCAGGGGGGTGGGACAGGGTAACAATGAGCAGTTCTTC. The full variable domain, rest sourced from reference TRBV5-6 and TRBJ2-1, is DAGVTQSPTHLIKTRGQQVTLRCSPKSGHDTVSWYQQALGQGPQFIFQYYEEEERQRGNFPDRFSGHQFPNYSSELNVNALLLGDSALYLCASRGVGQGNNEQFFGPGTRLTVL.

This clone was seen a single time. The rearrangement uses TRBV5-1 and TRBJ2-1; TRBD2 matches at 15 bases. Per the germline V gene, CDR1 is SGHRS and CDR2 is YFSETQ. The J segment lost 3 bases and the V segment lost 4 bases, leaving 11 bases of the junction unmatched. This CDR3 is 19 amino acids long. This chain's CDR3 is CASSLRTSGRAVSYNEQFF. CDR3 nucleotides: TGCGCCAGCAGCCTCCGGACTAGCGGGAGGGCCGTTAGCTACAATGAGCAGTTCTTC.

The CDR3 DNA reads as TGTGCCAGCAGTGACCCTCGGGGTTGGCAAGAGACCCAGTACTTC. Its translation: CASSDPRGWQETQYF. The V gene is TRBV25-1, the J gene TRBJ2-5; weak D call: TRBD2 (5 bases). There are 15 residues in the CDR3. V lost 3 bases to trimming and J lost 2 bases, with 13 bases between them. Germline lookup yields CDR1 MGHDK and CDR2 SYGVNS. The complete variable domain, with remaining parts taken from reference TRBV25-1 and TRBJ2-5, reads EADIYQTPRYLVIGTGKKITLECSQTMGHDKMYWYQQDPGMELHLIHYSYGVNSTEKGDLSSESTVSRIRTEHFPLTLESARPSHTSQYLCASSDPRGWQETQYFGPGTRLLVL.